One and the same sample provided the 17 T cell receptor beta chains below, sequenced in a study of blood T cell repertoires in COVID-19. Some clones are missing from TCRdb's copy, which holds only in-frame ones; the method was immunoSEQ multiplex PCR. The table has 98,000 or so clones, roughly 82% seen once. The material sequenced was peripheral blood. These TCRs come from a man aged 60 to 69 with acute or convalescent COVID-19.

This chain links TRBV29-1 with TRBJ1-2; D is unresolved. Germline CDR1 reads SQVTM; CDR2 reads ANQGSEA. V was clipped by 7 bases and J by 1 base, with 10 bases between them. The CDR3 totals 12 residues. The CDR3 nucleotides are TGCAGCGCCGTGACAAATAACTATGGCTACACCTTC. Its translation is CSAVTNNYGYTF.

This clone was picked up a small number of times. The J gene is TRBJ1-3, the V gene TRBV5-1; D perhaps matches TRBD1 (5 bases). Trimming cost V 0 bases and J 7 bases, with 14 bases left between them. Germline lookup yields CDR1 SGHRS and CDR2 YFSETQ. This CDR3 comprises 15 residues. This CDR3 is CASSLAPGIANTIYF. CDR3 sequence (DNA): TGCGCCAGCAGCTTGGCACCAGGGATTGCGAACACCATATATTTT.

This sequence joins TRBV9 and TRBJ2-7, with TRBD1 matching 7 bases. V was pared by 1 base and J by 3 bases, with 7 bases of the junction left unmatched. This CDR3 has 15 residues. Germline lookup yields CDR1 SGDLS and CDR2 YYNGEE. CDR3 DNA sequence: TGTGCCAGCAGCGTATCAAACAGGGGAAGCTACGAGCAGTACTTC. This codes for CASSVSNRGSYEQYF.

The V gene is TRBV5-5, the J gene TRBJ1-3, with TRBD1 identical over 8 bases. The V and J ends lost 3 bases and 2 bases, in that order; junction bases with no gene match: 7. The CDR3 length is 16 residues. The germline V gene has CDR1 SGHKS and CDR2 YYEKEE (reference sequence). CDR3 sequence reads: CASSWGTGYTGNTIYF. The CDR3 DNA reads TGTGCCAGCAGCTGGGGGACAGGATATACTGGAAACACCATATATTTT.

The V call is TRBV19, the J call TRBJ2-1, with 7 bases fitting TRBD2. Germline V gene data show CDR1 as LNHDA and CDR2 as SQIVND (reference sequence). V trimming: 7 bases; J trimming: 9 bases; junction bases outside the gene matches: 15. This CDR3 comprises 15 residues. The CDR3 here is CASTPRSGDPTEQFF. CDR3 nucleotides: TGTGCCAGTACCCCCCGGAGCGGGGATCCTACTGAGCAGTTCTTC.

The chain employs TRBV2 and TRBJ2-4, with 8 bases that match TRBD2. This CDR3 is 14 amino acids long. The V segment lost 3 bases and the J segment 8 bases; nucleotides outside the gene matches: 6. CDR1 is SNHLY, CDR2 FYNNEI, per germline. CDR3 sequence: CASSDYGGVDIQYF. The CDR3 DNA sequence: TGTGCCAGCAGTGATTACGGGGGGGTAGACATTCAGTACTTC.

The J gene is TRBJ1-3, the V gene TRBV6-5; D is uncertain. This CDR3 has 15 amino acids. Between the trimmed V and J ends, which lost 7 bases and 4 bases, there was a span of 17 bases. The germline V gene has CDR1 MNHEY and CDR2 SVGAGI. The CDR3 DNA reads TGTGCCAGCATACCCGACGGAGGGTCCGGAAACACCATATATTTT. It yields the protein CASIPDGGSGNTIYF.

The chain combines TRBV4-2 with TRBJ1-4; D is uncertain. Trimming took off 0 bases at V and 5 bases at J, with 19 bases between the two ends. CDR1 and CDR2 from the germline V gene are LGHNA and YNFKEQ. CDR3 length: 18 amino acids. The CDR3 spells CASSQESYSTLLNEKLFF. DNA of the CDR3: TGTGCCAGCAGCCAAGAGAGTTACTCCACCCTACTAAATGAAAAACTGTTTTTT.

This clone was picked up one time. The chain couples TRBV7-6 to TRBJ2-2; D gene ambiguous. Germline V gene data show CDR1 as SGHVS and CDR2 as FNYEAQ. The CDR3 covers 14 residues. V was clipped by 2 bases and J by 1 base, with 5 bases between them. The CDR3, as DNA: TGTGCCAGCAGCTTACAGATGAACACCGGGGAGCTGTTTTTT. Its protein product is CASSLQMNTGELFF.

The genes are TRBV3-1 (or the pseudogene TRBV3-2) and TRBJ1-6; TRBD1 might be the D (6 bases). Germline V CDR1 and CDR2: LGHDT, YNNKEL (reference sequence). V shed 3 bases and J shed 10 bases, with 16 bases lying between them. CDR3 length equals 15 residues. In DNA form, the CDR3 reads TGTGCCAGCAGCCAGTCTTCACAGGGCTTGTCACCCCTCCACTTT. This gives the protein CASSQSSQGLSPLHF.

The J gene is TRBJ1-1, the V gene TRBV28; 7 nucleotides line up with TRBD1. V shed 7 bases and J 4 bases; nucleotides not matched to a gene: 9. Germline V gene sequence: CDR1 MDHEN, CDR2 SYDVKM. The length of the CDR3 is 14 residues. The CDR3: CASTSTGHRTEAFF. The CDR3 DNA sequence: TGTGCCAGCACCTCGACAGGGCACCGCACTGAAGCTTTCTTT.

This chain links TRBV19 with TRBJ1-5; D perhaps matches TRBD1 (5 bases). The CDR3 spans 13 residues. V was shortened by 8 bases and J by 2 bases, with 10 bases between the two germline ends. The germline V gene encodes CDR1 LNHDA and CDR2 SQIVND (reference sequence). In DNA, the CDR3 is TGTGCCAGTCAAGACAGTCGCAATCAGCCCCAGCATTTT. It specifies CASQDSRNQPQHF. The full variable domain, in which reference TRBV19 and TRBJ1-5 provide the parts outside the CDR3, is DGGITQSPKYLFRKEGQNVTLSCEQNLNHDAMYWYRQDPGQGLRLIYYSQIVNDFQKGDIAEGYSVSREKKESFPLTVTSAQKNPTAFYLCASQDSRNQPQHFGDGTRLSIL.

The rearrangement joins TRBV11-2 to TRBJ2-3; D gene uncertain. From germline, CDR1 is SGHAT and CDR2 FQNNGV. The CDR3 extends over 13 amino acids. Trimming shortened V by 3 bases and J by 1 base, and 5 bases separated the two germline ends. This CDR3 reads CASSFSGTDTQYF. CDR3 DNA sequence: TGTGCCAGCAGCTTTTCGGGCACAGATACGCAGTATTTT.

The chain has TRBV29-1 and TRBJ1-2; TRBD1 might be the D (6 bases). The CDR3 spans 12 residues. Trimming removed 4 bases from V and 8 bases from J, with 14 bases in between. The germline V gene encodes CDR1 SQVTM and CDR2 ANQGSEA. The CDR3 nucleotides are TGCAGCGTTGGGCAGGGGATTGGGGGCTACACCTTC. It specifies CSVGQGIGGYTF.

The chain employs TRBV5-5 and TRBJ1-6; 8 bases fit TRBD1. CDR1 SGHKS and CDR2 YYEKEE come from the germline V gene (reference sequence). This CDR3 comprises 15 residues. With V trimmed by 4 bases and J by 10 bases, 10 bases remained unmatched. CDR3 in DNA: TGTGCCAGCAGCAGTGGACAGGGCTATGGCTCACCCCTCCACTTT. Protein product: CASSSGQGYGSPLHF.

This clone has a handful of counts. The V and J genes are TRBV7-9 and TRBJ2-5; no firm D call. The CDR3 is 15 amino acids. V lost 4 bases and J lost 1, with 13 bases in between. Germline V lookup: CDR1 SEHNR, CDR2 FQNEAQ (reference sequence). The CDR3 sequence is CASSSKSRSQETQYF. DNA for the CDR3: TGTGCCAGCAGCTCAAAATCTAGGTCCCAAGAGACCCAGTACTTC.

V gene TRBV19 combines with J gene TRBJ1-1, with 9 positions matching TRBD1. The CDR3 has 14 amino acids. J gave up 2 bases and V 7 bases, and 5 bases lay outside the gene matches. The V gene's germline CDR1 is LNHDA and CDR2 SQIVND (reference sequence). DNA of the CDR3: TGTGCCAGTACGATACAGGGGGCCAACACTGAAGCTTTCTTT. Protein product: CASTIQGANTEAFF.